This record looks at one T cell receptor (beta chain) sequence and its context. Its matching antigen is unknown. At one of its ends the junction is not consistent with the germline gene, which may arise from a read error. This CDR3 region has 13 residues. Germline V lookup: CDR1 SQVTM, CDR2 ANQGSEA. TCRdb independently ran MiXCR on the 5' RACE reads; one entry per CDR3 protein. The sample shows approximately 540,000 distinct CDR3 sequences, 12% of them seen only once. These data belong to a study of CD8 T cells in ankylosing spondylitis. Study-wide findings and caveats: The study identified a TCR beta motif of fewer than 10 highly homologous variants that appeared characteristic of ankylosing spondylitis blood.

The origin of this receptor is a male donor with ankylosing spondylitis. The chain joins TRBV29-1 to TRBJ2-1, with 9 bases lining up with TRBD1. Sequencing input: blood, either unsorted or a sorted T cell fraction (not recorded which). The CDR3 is CSAGTGRYNEKFF. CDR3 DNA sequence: TGCAGCGCAGGGACAGGGCGGTACAATGAGAAGTTCTTC.